This T cell receptor (beta chain) was captured by sequencing in a study of T cell responses to AZD1222 COVID-19 vaccine. The CDR3 totals 12 residues. The V gene lost 3 bases and the J gene lost 4 bases, with 6 bases spanning the gap. Germline V lookup: CDR1 LNHDA, CDR2 SQIVND (reference sequence). Notes on the study in general: Spike-specific TCRs gained breadth and depth after people received two AZD1222 doses. All repertoire sampling was performed exclusively after the peak T cell response. Reportedly, close to half of spike-specific TCRs are directed against unmutated variant regions.

A note on this clone: Its specificity is unknown.

Second doses at about 4 or about 12 weeks were pooled. Assay used: immunoSEQ multiplex PCR; TCRdb lists only in-frame clones, some missing. This table has tens of thousands of clones, roughly 90% appearing once. This TCR derives from an adult who received the AZD1222 COVID-19 vaccine. The input for sequencing was peripheral blood, taken 28 days after the second AZD1222 dose. V and J are TRBV19 and TRBJ2-5; maybe TRBD1 (6 bases). The DNA for the CDR3 is TGTGCCAGTAGTATCAGGGGAGAGACCCAGTACTTC. Its translation is CASSIRGETQYF.